This is a list of T cell receptor beta chains from one sample in a study of blood T cell repertoires in COVID-19. Assay used: immunoSEQ multiplex PCR; TCRdb lists only in-frame clones, some missing. Of approximately 89,000 clones listed, 80% are singletons. Sequenced sample: peripheral blood. Receptors originate from a human donor in a cohort sampled during active COVID-19. The CDR3 runs from the conserved cysteine through the conserved F or W. The D gene is left open where the match is weak. Size is stated for part of the rows, as once, few or many counts, or as a class when the clone is expanded.

d_gene,j_gene,abundance,v_gene,CDR3nt,CDR3aa
TRBD1,TRBJ2-7,-,TRBV5-1,TGCGCCAGCAGCCCGCAGGGGGTTTCTTCCTACGAGCAGTACTTC,CASSPQGVSSYEQYF
TRBD1,TRBJ1-2,-,TRBV6-5,TGTGCCAGCATGCCCGGGACAGCCTATGGCTACACCTTC,CASMPGTAYGYTF
TRBD1,TRBJ2-7,-,TRBV13,TGTGCCAGCAGCCAACGGGACAGGGGGATCTACTCCTACGAGCAGTACTTC,CASSQRDRGIYSYEQYF
TRBD1,TRBJ2-7,-,TRBV10-3,TGTGCCATCAGTGGCCCCCGACAGGGGAGCTCCTACGAGCAGTACTTC,CAISGPRQGSSYEQYF
TRBD1,TRBJ2-1,-,TRBV20-1,TGCAGTGCTAGTAGGCAGGGGGCGTACAATGAGCAGTTCTTC,CSASRQGAYNEQFF
-,TRBJ1-1,-,TRBV6-5,TGTGCCAGCAGAGATGGCACCTCGAACACTGAAGCTTTCTTT,CASRDGTSNTEAFF
TRBD2,TRBJ2-7,-,TRBV2,TGTGCCAGCCGGGGCGGTAGACTAGCGGGAACCTCCTACGAGCAGTACTTC,CASRGGRLAGTSYEQYF
TRBD1,TRBJ1-6,-,TRBV11-1,TGTGCCAGCAGCTCCGGGACAGGGCATTCACCCCTCCACTTT,CASSSGTGHSPLHF
TRBD1,TRBJ1-1,-,TRBV29-1,TGCAGCACCGAAACTCGACAGGGTTCCGAAGCTTTCTTT,CSTETRQGSEAFF
TRBD1,TRBJ2-7,-,TRBV12-3/TRBV12-4,TGTGCCAGCAGTCAACAGGGGAACGAGCAGTACTTC,CASSQQGNEQYF
TRBD2,TRBJ2-3,-,TRBV19,TGTGCCACTAGCGGTAGCACAGATACGCAGTATTTT,CATSGSTDTQYF
-,TRBJ2-7,-,TRBV11-2,TGTGCCAGCAGACGAACAACAGGACCGATGGAAGAGCAGTACTTC,CASRRTTGPMEEQYF
-,TRBJ2-7,-,TRBV6-5,TGTGCCAGCAGCAAAGACAGAATCTACGAGCAGTACTTC,CASSKDRIYEQYF
-,TRBJ1-5,-,TRBV7-2,TGTGCCAGCAGCCTCGGACAGACGACAAGAGTAAATCAGCCCCAGCATTTT,CASSLGQTTRVNQPQHF
-,TRBJ2-7,-,TRBV5-1,TGCGCCAGCAGGGGGGAGGACTACGAGCAGTACTTC,CASRGEDYEQYF
TRBD1,TRBJ2-7,-,TRBV19,TGTGCCAGTAGTTCCTGGGGGGACAGGGACTACGAGCAGTACTTC,CASSSWGDRDYEQYF
-,TRBJ1-1,-,TRBV14,TGTGCCAGCAGCTCAACCGGGACAAAAGCTTTCTTT,CASSSTGTKAFF
-,TRBJ2-5,-,TRBV19,TGTGCCAGTAGTACTCCCCATTTACAGGGCCTCCAAGAGACCCAGTACTTC,CASSTPHLQGLQETQYF
TRBD1,TRBJ1-2,-,TRBV28,TGTGCCAGCAGTTTCGGACAGGGGTTGAACTATGGCTACACCTTC,CASSFGQGLNYGYTF
TRBD2,TRBJ2-4,-,TRBV12-3/TRBV12-4,TGTGCCACTACCGGGGGGGCCAAAAACATTCAGTACTTC,CATTGGAKNIQYF
-,TRBJ2-7,-,TRBV5-4,TGTGCCAGCAGCCTAGGCCGGGAGCCTATGGAGGAGCAGTACTTC,CASSLGREPMEEQYF
-,TRBJ1-2,few,TRBV2,TGTGCCAGCAGTTTAACCGGGACACTGAACTATGGCTACACCTTC,CASSLTGTLNYGYTF
TRBD1,TRBJ1-4,-,TRBV19,TGTGCCAGTAGTATGATCCAGGGGACAGCAACTAATGAAAAACTGTTTTTT,CASSMIQGTATNEKLFF
-,TRBJ2-7,few,TRBV9,TGTGCCAGCAGCGTAACCGGGATTGCCTACGAGCAGTACTTC,CASSVTGIAYEQYF
TRBD1,TRBJ1-5,few,TRBV9,TGTGCCAGCAGCGTAGGGACAGGGGAAGGTCAGCCCCAGCATTTT,CASSVGTGEGQPQHF
-,TRBJ1-3,-,TRBV9,TGTGCCAGCAGCGTAGAGAGGGGGACACGGGGAAACACCATATATTTT,CASSVERGTRGNTIYF